This TCR beta chain was documented in a study of somatic mutations in cytotoxic T cells in rheumatoid arthritis (dated by TCRdb to between 2016 and 2019). For the study in its entirety: Before any treatment started and right after they were diagnosed, patients gave peripheral blood samples (more than 27 ml EDTA). Sorted V beta1+ cells also underwent TCRB sequencing, and some V beta antibody-stained T-cell populations were flow-sorted at nearly 100% purity on a FACSAria II or Sony SH800. To characterize clonality, the study used TCRB deep sequencing while asking whether somatic mutations are carried by expanded CD8+ T-cell clones in newly diagnosed, untreated rheumatoid arthritis. A total of 65 or so rheumatoid arthritis patients and 20 to 25 healthy controls underwent TCRB deep sequencing. The median ages of the patient and control groups were essentially identical.

CDR1 and CDR2, per the germline V gene, are SGHAT and FQNNGV. Inclusive of the bounding cysteine and phenylalanine, the CDR3 is 16 residues long. The retained sequence is limited to the CDR3, 48 bases, with the frame set at the first base. Between the V and J ends, shortened by 4 bases and 1 base respectively, the junction contains 16 bases. Positive magnetic bead selection on an AutoMACS was used to isolate CD4+ and CD8+ cells, with flow cytometry used to check purity. Initial screening for clonal expansions relied on flow cytometry with a TCR V beta antibody panel, after which sorted CD8+ fractions underwent TCRB deep sequencing for characterization. Peripheral blood mononuclear cells were obtained using density gradient separation with Ficoll-Paque PLUS. DNA was extracted from CD4-enriched, CD8-enriched or PBMC samples with Nucleospin Tissue or Tissue XS kits and quantified with a Qubit 2.0 fluorometer.

Overall results and qualifications from the work: The largest CD8+ clone made up more than 20% of CD8+ cells in about an eighth of the roughly 60 patients, and blood and synovial fluid shared several identical CD8+ TCRB sequences. The finding that TRBV07 was slightly underrepresented in patients was left unadjusted for multiple comparisons. In patients, CD8+ clonality rose with age (Spearman r ~ 0.49), which was not the case in healthy controls. There was no significant difference in CD8+ T-cell clonality between rheumatoid arthritis patients and age-matched healthy controls. Viral specificity could not be ruled out by absence from virus-specific databases, and the antigen targets of the expanded CD8+ clones remained unknown.

Remarks on this clone: Its antigen is unknown. No much larger clonotype is one base removed from it; base qualities were not supplied.

TCRB CDR3 sequencing used the immunoSEQ assay on genomic DNA. In the original analysis: Published virus-specific TCRB sequences were compared with patient CD8+ clones larger than 1%, and only a few matches were found. The analyses included only productive TCRB rearrangements. Clonality was calculated as a Shannon entropy-based productive clonality index, and a clone was defined by a unique TCRB CDR3 sequence. The template counts of each clone relative to the total templates per sample were used to calculate repertoire overlap between two samples. Flow cytometry-measured V-gene usage correlated with V-gene usage from TCRB sequencing, with a Spearman r of 0.61. TCRdb took over this immuneACCESS table, retaining in-frame rearrangements with V and J assigned. Such tables are incomplete; in checked studies, under half of the missing clones stem from an unresolved V gene, and the remainder is unexplained. Clonal size and the V and J genes are those of that table, whereas D and trimming came from the DNA. A total of 5,500 to 6,500 clones appear in this sample, 78% of them only once. Over 25% of the sample is taken by the ten largest.

The receptor was isolated from an adult with rheumatoid arthritis. The sequenced sample was CD8+ T cells sorted from blood. The rearranged chain carries TRBV11-2 and TRBJ1-1; a confident D gene designation cannot be given. The DNA sequence follows: TGTGCCAGCAGCTCGTGGCAAATAAGGAGGAACACTGAAGCTTTCTTT. Translated, it gives CASSSWQIRRNTEAFF.